Below, one T cell receptor (beta chain) is given with its context. Its antigen is not known. This sample is drawn from a study of T-cell memory formation after mild COVID-19. Whole-study results and caveats: The authors left the SARS-CoV-2 specificity of second-wave clones peaking on day 37 unconfirmed. The appearance of some responding clones in pre-infection memory suggested that cross-reactive memory joined.

TCRdb itself ran the 5' RACE reads through MiXCR, one entry per CDR3 protein. This sample has 300,000 to 400,000 distinct CDR3 sequences, with roughly 20% found just once. CDR3 length: 14 residues. V lost 3 bases and J 7 bases, leaving 12 bases between the germline ends. Germline V CDR1 and CDR2: LGHNA, YNFKEQ. V usage is TRBV4-2 and J usage is TRBJ2-2; possibly TRBD2 for D (6 bases). The TCR was taken from an adult woman who had mild COVID-19 (a few samples of this study predate the infection). Cell type and time point are not known. Specimen: PBMCs or a T cell subset sorted from them (not recorded which). CDR3 coding DNA: TGTGCCAGCAGCCATGGGGCAGCGGGCGGGGAGCTGTTTTTT. The encoded protein is CASSHGAAGGELFF.